Sequencing of this T cell receptor beta chain was carried out in a study of Graves' ophthalmopathy and Graves' hyperthyroidism. This clonotype was counted ten times or more. What it binds is unknown. The authors amplified TCR beta CDR3 regions, and they did so from RNA transcripts for repertoire sequencing. RT-PCR was first run with HTBI primers, then multiplex PCR in a second round. TCRdb used MiXCR to reprocess the multiplex PCR reads, holding one entry per CDR3 protein. The sample includes over a million distinct CDR3 sequences, less than 45% of them seen just once. Enrolled hyperthyroidism patients had a new diagnosis, a duration under 2 months, and an age of 18 to 65. Excluded were patients with other autoimmune diseases, uncontrolled infections, pregnancy or lactation. This CDR3 contains 13 residues. CDR1 and CDR2 (germline): SGDLS, YYNGEE. J gave up 13 bases and V 4 bases, and 8 bases lay outside the gene matches.

Study-wide points: The majority of expanded thyroid clonotypes above 0.001 frequency also occurred in blood. As the model predicted ophthalmopathy progression, it achieved a sensitivity of 70% to 71% and a specificity of 72% to 80%.

This TCR was sampled from an adult man with Graves' hyperthyroidism. The chain employs TRBV9 and TRBJ1-1; 12 bases fit TRBD1. Sequenced input: peripheral blood or thyroid tissue (not recorded which). As DNA, the CDR3 is TGTGCCAGCAGCCCCGGGACAGGGGGCGAGCTTTTCTTT. Its translation is CASSPGTGGELFF.